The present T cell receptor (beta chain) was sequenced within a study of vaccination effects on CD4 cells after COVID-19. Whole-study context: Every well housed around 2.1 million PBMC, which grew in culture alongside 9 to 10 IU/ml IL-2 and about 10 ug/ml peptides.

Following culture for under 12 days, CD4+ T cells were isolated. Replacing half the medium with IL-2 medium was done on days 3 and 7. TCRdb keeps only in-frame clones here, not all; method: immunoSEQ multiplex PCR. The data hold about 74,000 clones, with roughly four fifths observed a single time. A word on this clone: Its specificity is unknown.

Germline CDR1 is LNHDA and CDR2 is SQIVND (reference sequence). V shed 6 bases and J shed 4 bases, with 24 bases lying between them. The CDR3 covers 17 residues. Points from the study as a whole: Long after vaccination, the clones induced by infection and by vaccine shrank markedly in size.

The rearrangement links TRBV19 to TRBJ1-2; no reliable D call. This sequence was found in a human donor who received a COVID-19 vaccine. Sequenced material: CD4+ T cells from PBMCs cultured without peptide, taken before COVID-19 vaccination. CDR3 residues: CASSLLPPGPISYGYTF. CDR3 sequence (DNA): TGTGCCAGTAGCCTACTACCACCGGGCCCGATTTCCTATGGCTACACCTTC.